A single T cell receptor beta chain is shown here with its context. Its antigen is unknown. The data are from a study of beta chain features in type 1 diabetes. Across the whole study: The patient and healthy donor groups were comparable for age, gender and cell yields.

The CDR3 length is 13 residues. Germline loops: CDR1 SGHDN, CDR2 FVKESK. Trimming at V came to 2 bases and at J to 8 bases, leaving 4 bases not matched to a gene. Overall study findings and caveats: For cells with high TCR expression, cDNA sequencing could yield over-representation.

TCRB transcripts that were expressed got sequenced, as all of the isolated RNA had been reverse transcribed. Assay: immunoSEQ multiplex PCR; the TCRdb copy retains only in-frame clones and omits some. This table holds under 250,000 clones, about 25% found once. The chain carries TRBV14 and TRBJ2-3; 7 bases align to TRBD1. The sample taken for sequencing was central memory CD4+ T cells from blood. The sequence was obtained from a man younger than 40 in good health. In DNA, the CDR3 is TGTGCCAGCAGCCAACAGGGGGACGGTACGCAGTATTTT. Amino acid sequence: CASSQQGDGTQYF.